This T cell receptor (beta chain) was captured by sequencing in a study of tumor-infiltrating lymphocytes in primary liver carcinoma. In the study overall: Donors had hepatocellular carcinoma or combined HCC and intrahepatic cholangiocarcinoma. Whole-study findings and limits: Tumor region pairs shared more overlap than did tumor-adjacent and tumor-blood pairs. Tumor top-250-clone fractions significantly exceeded those of blood (p = 0.039).

This clonotype was counted a few times. Its antigen is unidentified. Starting from around 510 ng of total RNA, TCR beta cDNA was produced with a primer in the constant region. For TCR beta, libraries were produced by three nested multiplex PCR rounds using slightly modified ARM-PCR. In TCRdb, the multiplex PCR reads were re-called with MiXCR into one record per CDR3 protein. The sample includes approximately 80,000 distinct CDR3 sequences, roughly two thirds of them seen just once. From unsorted bulk tissue weighing about 20-32 mg, DNA and RNA were co-extracted. Patients had chronic HBV infection and were treatment-naive. This receptor was obtained from a middle-aged man with primary liver carcinoma and hepatitis B virus infection. The sequenced material came from tumor-adjacent normal liver tissue.

For the CDR3, the DNA is TGTGCCATCAGGGGACTAGCGGGCGACGAGCAGTACTTC. As protein: CAIRGLAGDEQYF. V is TRBV10-3 and J is TRBJ2-7; 12 nucleotides agree with TRBD2. The CDR3 sequence is 13 residues long. Germline CDR1 reads ENHRY; CDR2 reads SYGVKD. V dropped 6 bases and J dropped 5; count of bases not matched to a gene: 2.